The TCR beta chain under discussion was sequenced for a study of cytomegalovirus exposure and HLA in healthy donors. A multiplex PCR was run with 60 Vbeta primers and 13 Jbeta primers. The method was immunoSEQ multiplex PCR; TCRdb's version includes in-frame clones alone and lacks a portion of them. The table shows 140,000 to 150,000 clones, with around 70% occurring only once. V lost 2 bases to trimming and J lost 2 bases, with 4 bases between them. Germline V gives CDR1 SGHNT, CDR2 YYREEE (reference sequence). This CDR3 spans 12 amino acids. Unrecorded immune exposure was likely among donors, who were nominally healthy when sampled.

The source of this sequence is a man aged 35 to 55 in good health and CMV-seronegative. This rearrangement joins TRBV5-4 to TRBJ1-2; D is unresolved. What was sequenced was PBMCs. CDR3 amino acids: CASSFGNYGYTF. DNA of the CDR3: TGTGCCAGCAGCTTCGGGAACTATGGCTACACCTTC. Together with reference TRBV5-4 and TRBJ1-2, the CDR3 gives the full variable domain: ETGVTQSPTHLIKTRGQQVTLRCSSQSGHNTVSWYQQALGQGPQFIFQYYREEENGRGNFPPRFSGLQFPNYSSELNVNALELDDSALYLCASSFGNYGYTFGSGTRLTVV.